This passage covers 9 T cell receptor beta chains from one sample sequenced in a study of blood T cell repertoires in COVID-19. TCRdb's copy holds only in-frame clones and misses some; the assay was immunoSEQ multiplex PCR. The sample shows about 260,000 clones, about 87% of them seen only once. Sequencing was performed on PBMCs or T cells enriched from blood (not recorded which). These TCRs come from a woman aged 45-65 years who had recovered from COVID-19.

This clone was observed a single time. The V call is TRBV4-1, the J call TRBJ2-3; no clear D. Germline CDR1 MGHRA, CDR2 YSYEKL. The V gene lost 3 bases and the J gene lost 0 bases, with 7 bases spanning the gap. The CDR3 has 14 amino acids. The chain's CDR3 is CASSQSTSTDTQYF. The CDR3 bases are TGCGCCAGCAGCCAGTCGACTAGCACAGATACGCAGTATTTT.

The chain recombines TRBV24-1 with TRBJ2-1, with 8 positions matching TRBD2. The CDR3 is 14 residues long. J was trimmed by 6 bases and V by 7 bases; bases with no gene match: 7. From germline, CDR1 is KGHDR and CDR2 SFDVKD. The CDR3 protein is CATRDSGKANEQFF. In DNA, the CDR3 is TGTGCCACCAGGGATAGCGGGAAGGCCAATGAGCAGTTCTTC.

This clone has only one observation. Other DNA sequences in the same sample also yield this CDR3. The chain recombines TRBV18 with TRBJ1-1, with D tentatively TRBD1 (5 bases). Looked up from germline, CDR1 is KGHSH and CDR2 is LQKENI. This CDR3 comprises 14 residues. V was cut by 1 base and J by 4 bases, with 10 bases left in between. The CDR3 DNA reads TGTGCCAGCTCACCACAGGGGCAGGGCACTGAAGCTTTCTTT. Amino acid sequence: CASSPQGQGTEAFF.

This clone was recorded only once. The V and J genes are TRBV6-1 and TRBJ1-5; the D gene is possibly TRBD1 (5 bases). With 2 bases removed from V and 7 bases from J, the gap between germline ends came to 15 bases. The CDR3 runs to 15 residues. Germline V lookup: CDR1 MNHNS, CDR2 SASEGT. Here the CDR3 DNA reads TGTGCCAGCAGTGAATTCGGGGGAGCGGGGCAGCCCCAGCATTTT. It specifies CASSEFGGAGQPQHF.

This clone has only one observation. The gene calls are TRBV5-1 and TRBJ1-6; TRBD1 is a possible D gene (5 bases). Trimming removed 2 bases from V and 5 bases from J, with 11 bases in between. CDR1 is SGHRS and CDR2 is YFSETQ in the germline V gene. The CDR3 runs to 15 residues. The chain's CDR3 is CASSFEGTNNSPLHF. For the CDR3, the DNA is TGCGCCAGCAGCTTCGAAGGGACTAATAATTCACCCCTCCACTTT.

This chain uses TRBV27 with TRBJ2-7; perhaps TRBD1 as D (5 bases). Trimming pared 8 bases from V and 2 bases from J, leaving 16 bases between. Germline assignment: CDR1 MNHEY and CDR2 SMNVEV (reference sequence). CDR3 length: 14 residues. The CDR3: CASVAGRAPYEQYF. CDR3 nucleotide sequence: TGTGCCAGCGTCGCCGGCAGGGCTCCCTACGAGCAGTACTTC.

The rearrangement links TRBV4-2 to TRBJ2-2; 7 nucleotides match TRBD1. The CDR3 has 16 residues. Germline values: CDR1 LGHNA, CDR2 YNFKEQ. Losses at the gene ends were 1 base for V and 5 bases for J; bases not matched to a gene: 7. The CDR3 region is CASSQGEGARTGELFF. The DNA of the CDR3 is TGTGCCAGCAGCCAAGGCGAGGGGGCGAGAACCGGGGAGCTGTTTTTT.

The chain uses TRBV28 and TRBJ1-1, with D possibly matching TRBD1 (6 bases). The CDR3 covers 14 residues. Germline CDR1 and CDR2: MDHEN and SYDVKM. V gave up 3 bases and J gave up 6 bases, with 14 bases separating them. The CDR3 DNA follows: TGTGCCAGCAGTTTGCGCAGGGGCAGGTCTGAAGCTTTCTTT. Translation: CASSLRRGRSEAFF.

This chain uses TRBV9 with TRBJ2-2; possible D gene TRBD1, 6 bases. V shed 4 bases and J shed 0 bases, with 16 bases lying between them. Germline loops: CDR1 SGDLS, CDR2 YYNGEE. The CDR3 contains 17 residues. The CDR3 DNA is TGTGCCAGCAGCACCCTAGGGCAGGGGACGAACACCGGGGAGCTGTTTTTT. Its translation is CASSTLGQGTNTGELFF.